The present TCR beta chain was sequenced within a study of immune evolution from preneoplasia to lung adenocarcinoma. Study observations and caveats: Later-stage lesions seemingly showed higher T cell density and diversity than normal lung. Normal lung had the highest top T cell clone frequencies.

Between about 2014 and 2018, patients underwent resection in Japan or China. Two lung cancer pathologists independently confirmed each histologic diagnosis. Germline loops: CDR1 LGHNA, CDR2 YNFKEQ. This CDR3 is built from 16 residues. Trimming shortened V by 0 bases and J by 2 bases, and 11 bases separated the two germline ends. Clones were read by immunoSEQ multiplex PCR, and TCRdb kept only the in-frame ones, dropping some. The table records 3,800 or so clones, around 80% of them present only once. About this clone itself: Its cognate antigen is unknown.

The chain recombines TRBV4-2 with TRBJ1-3; unclear D gene. Sequenced sample: FFPE adjacent normal lung tissue. The source of this sequence is a person aged 55-80 years with lung adenocarcinoma. The CDR3 sequence: CASSQDPLSPGNTIYF. Here the CDR3 DNA reads TGTGCCAGCAGCCAAGATCCCCTAAGCCCTGGAAACACCATATATTTT.